This TCR beta chain emerged from a study of CD8 T cells in Susac syndrome (dated by TCRdb to between 2018 and 2021). For the study in its entirety: Repertoire sequencing was used to test whether CD8+ T cell activation and differentiation in Susac syndrome was antigen driven.

Cut back by 4 bases and 4 bases, the V and J ends lie 13 bases apart. Counted from cysteine to phenylalanine, this CDR3 has 14 amino acids. The entry retains the CDR3 DNA only, 42 bases that are in frame from base 1. High-throughput TCR beta sequencing profiled peripheral blood CD8+ and CD4+ T cells from healthy donors, Susac syndrome patients and multiple sclerosis patients. The multiple sclerosis controls were treatment-naive patients who had stable or active relapsing-remitting disease and met the revised McDonald criteria. Bulk CD8+ and CD4+ T cells were purified by magnetic negative isolation, whereas CD8+ TEMRA cells were enriched by FACS. Blood was drawn into EDTA tubes, processed within 24 hours, and PBMCs were isolated by density gradient centrifugation. PBMCs destined for TCR sequencing were cryopreserved in liquid nitrogen and later thawed in a 37 °C water bath. The sorted or isolated CD4+, CD8+ and CD8+ TEMRA cells reached a purity of at least 90%.

With regard to this clonotype: Its antigen remains undetermined. It has no much larger one-base neighbor in the sample; base qualities were not kept.

RNA was extracted using the RNeasy kit, and roughly 0.45 to 1 ug of the RNA was reverse transcribed with random hexamers. The immunoSEQ multiplex PCR assay, which covers 54 Vbeta and 13 Jbeta segments, was used to amplify TCR beta CDR3 regions. PCR amplification bias was corrected by using a synthetic template baseline for primer optimization and computational correction. The published analysis was carried out like this. Only productive sequences were kept, with reads annotated to V, D and J genes according to IMGT and analyzed in immunoSEQ Analyzer. Clonality was computed as one minus Shannon entropy normalized by log2 of the number of productive unique sequences. For each patient and control, public and private clones were evaluated within the 100 most prevalent clones. A clone was defined as Susac-specific if it was absent from the healthy and MS cohorts, from 1052 published viral clones and from other ImmuneACCESS disease sequences. TCRdb passed the public sequencing reads through fastp at Q25 and MiXCR, retaining productive beta sequences. A single entry per CDR3 protein holds the most common genes and DNA from its merged rows. These V and J calls rely on TCRdb rather than the paper's analysis. The sample contains roughly 130,000 distinct CDR3 sequences, 85% to 95% of them found a single time. In total, the top ten clones hold approximately 0.12% of the sample.

General conclusions and limits of the study: The study acknowledged that relatively few individuals were included in the TCR sequencing and HLA analysis.

Sequences were obtained from CD4+ T cells from PBMCs. The V and J segments used are TRBV12-3 or TRBV12-4 and TRBJ1-1; a tentative D match to TRBD1 spans 6 bases. The TCR was taken from a human donor with multiple sclerosis. The CDR3 amino acid sequence is: CASSSQDRATEAFF. Read as DNA, the sequence is TGTGCCAGCAGTTCCCAGGACAGAGCCACTGAAGCTTTCTTT.